This T cell receptor (beta chain) derives from a study of T cells after posttransplantation cyclophosphamide. The protocol was immunoSEQ multiplex PCR, while the TCRdb copy is restricted to in-frame clones and leaves out a portion. The data contain 15,000 to 20,000 clones, about three quarters of them seen just once; the ten biggest clones take up over 30%. V was shortened by 9 bases and J by 0 bases, with 21 bases between the two germline ends. CDR1 and CDR2 (germline): LNHDA, SQIVND (reference sequence). The CDR3 sequence is 16 residues long. Cyclophosphamide on days +3 and +4 followed busulfan-fludarabine conditioning and a marrow graft.

The sequence was collected from a female patient in her forties or fifties who received an allogeneic stem cell transplant from a related donor, was CMV-positive, and had no GVHD. Some T cells here may be from the graft donor. The specimen was CD8+ T cells sorted from PBMCs, collected around 2,000 days after a stem cell transplant with posttransplant cyclophosphamide. The J gene is TRBJ2-7, the V gene TRBV19; D is possibly TRBD1 (7 bases). The CDR3 sequence: CARKTAGQPSSYEQYF. The CDR3 DNA is TGTGCCAGGAAAACCGCGGGACAGCCTAGCTCCTACGAGCAGTACTTC.